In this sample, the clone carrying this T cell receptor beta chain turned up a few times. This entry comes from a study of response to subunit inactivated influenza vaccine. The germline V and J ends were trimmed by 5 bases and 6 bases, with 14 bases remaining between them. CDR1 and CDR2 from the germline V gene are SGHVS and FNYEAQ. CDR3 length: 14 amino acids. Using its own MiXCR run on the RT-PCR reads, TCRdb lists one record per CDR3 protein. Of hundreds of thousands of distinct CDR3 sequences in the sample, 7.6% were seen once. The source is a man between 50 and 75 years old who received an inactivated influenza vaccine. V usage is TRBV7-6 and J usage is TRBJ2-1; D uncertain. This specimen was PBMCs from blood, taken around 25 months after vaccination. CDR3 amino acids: CASSAIYGPNEQFF. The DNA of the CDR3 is TGTGCCAGCAGCGCCATCTACGGTCCCAATGAGCAGTTCTTC.